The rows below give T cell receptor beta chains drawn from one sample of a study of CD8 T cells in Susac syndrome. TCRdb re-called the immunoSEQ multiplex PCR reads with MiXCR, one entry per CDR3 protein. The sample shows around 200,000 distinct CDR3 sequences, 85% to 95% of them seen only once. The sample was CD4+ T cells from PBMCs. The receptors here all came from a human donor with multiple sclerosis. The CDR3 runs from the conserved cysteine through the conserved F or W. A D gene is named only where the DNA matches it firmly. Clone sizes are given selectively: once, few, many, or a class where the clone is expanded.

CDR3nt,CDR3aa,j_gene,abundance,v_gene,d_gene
TGTGCCTGGAGTTATTATGGCAGCCACTACGAGCAGTACTTC,CAWSYYGSHYEQYF,TRBJ2-7,NA,TRBV30,NA
TGTGCCAGCAGCCCTTGGGTCAGAGAGACCCAGTACTTC,CASSPWVRETQYF,TRBJ2-5,NA,TRBV7-9,NA
TGCAGCGTTCAACAGACAGGGTATCATCCCGAGCAGTACTTC,CSVQQTGYHPEQYF,TRBJ2-7,NA,TRBV29-1,TRBD1
TGTGCCAGCAGCGATGACAGCTATGGCTACACCTTC,CASSDDSYGYTF,TRBJ1-2,NA,TRBV3-1,NA
TGTGCCAGCAGCCGCGGGGGCGGCTTTGGGAACTATGGCTACACCTTC,CASSRGGGFGNYGYTF,TRBJ1-2,NA,TRBV6-1,NA
TGTGCCAGCAGTCCTAGCGGGGGGGCTTACGATGAGCAGTTCTTC,CASSPSGGAYDEQFF,TRBJ2-1,once,TRBV27,TRBD2
TGCAGTGCTAACCCCACAGGGGGCGGAAAAGGCTACACCTTC,CSANPTGGGKGYTF,TRBJ1-2,NA,TRBV20-1,TRBD1
TGTGCCATCAGTGGAGGCGGAAGCACAGATACGCAGTATTTT,CAISGGGSTDTQYF,TRBJ2-3,NA,TRBV10-3,NA
TGCAGCGTCGTACAGGGGGGGAACACTGAAGCTTTCTTT,CSVVQGGNTEAFF,TRBJ1-1,NA,TRBV29-1,TRBD1
TGTGCCACCAGTGTGTTGACCCGAAGTCTTCGTGGGCAGTTCTTC,CATSVLTRSLRGQFF,TRBJ2-1,NA,TRBV24-1,NA
TGTGCCAGCAGCCAAGGGGACAGGCAGACCCAGTACTTC,CASSQGDRQTQYF,TRBJ2-5,NA,TRBV3-1,TRBD1
TGTGCCAGCAGTCCTCGGACCCGGGCGGGCTACACCTTC,CASSPRTRAGYTF,TRBJ1-2,NA,TRBV12-3/TRBV12-4,NA
TGTGCCAGCTCACCAAGTGAAACCCCTGGAAACACCATATATTTT,CASSPSETPGNTIYF,TRBJ1-3,NA,TRBV18,NA
TGTGCCAGCAGCGTAGCTTCCTACAATGAGCAGTTCTTC,CASSVASYNEQFF,TRBJ2-1,NA,TRBV9,NA
TGTGCTAGTGGAGGAGGGACTAGCGGAAACCAAGAGACCCAGTACTTC,CASGGGTSGNQETQYF,TRBJ2-5,NA,TRBV12-5,TRBD2
TGTGCCAGCTCATTCGGACGGCATCAAGAGACCCAGTACTTC,CASSFGRHQETQYF,TRBJ2-5,NA,TRBV18,NA
TGTGCCAGCAGCAACTCCGGGACAGCCTACGAGCAGTACTTC,CASSNSGTAYEQYF,TRBJ2-7,NA,TRBV7-2,TRBD1
TGCGCCAGCAGTCAATCGTTGGCGGTGCCCTCCACAGATACGCAGTATTTT,CASSQSLAVPSTDTQYF,TRBJ2-3,NA,TRBV23-1,NA
TGCAGTGCTAGAGATCCTGGTGATGCGGCCCAGTACTTC,CSARDPGDAAQYF,TRBJ2-5,NA,TRBV20-1,NA
TGTGCCAGCAGAAAGACAGGGTCTAATGAAAAACTGTTTTTT,CASRKTGSNEKLFF,TRBJ1-4,NA,TRBV12-3/TRBV12-4,TRBD1
TGCAGCGTTCGACAGAGCAATCAGCCCCAGCATTTT,CSVRQSNQPQHF,TRBJ1-5,NA,TRBV29-1,NA
TGTGCCAGCAGCTTAGTGGGTTATGGCTACACCTTC,CASSLVGYGYTF,TRBJ1-2,few,TRBV7-9,NA
TGCAGCGTTGAAGAACCCCGGGGGACCCAGTACTTC,CSVEEPRGTQYF,TRBJ2-5,NA,TRBV29-1,NA
TGTGCCAGCAGCACCCCTAGTAGGGGGTCCACAGATACGCAGTATTTT,CASSTPSRGSTDTQYF,TRBJ2-3,NA,TRBV3-1,NA
TGTGCCAGCAGCCGTAGCGGGGGGATTTCCTACGAGCAGTACTTC,CASSRSGGISYEQYF,TRBJ2-7,NA,TRBV3-1,TRBD2
TGCAGCGGAGGGGACAGGAGGTCCTACAATGAGCAGTTCTTC,CSGGDRRSYNEQFF,TRBJ2-1,NA,TRBV29-1,TRBD1
TGTGCCAGCAGCCCCGGGGTCTCTGGGGCCAACGTCCTGACTTTC,CASSPGVSGANVLTF,TRBJ2-6,NA,TRBV7-3,NA
TGCAGTGCTAGAGATTCGGCAGGGCCAGATACGCAGTATTTT,CSARDSAGPDTQYF,TRBJ2-3,NA,TRBV20-1,NA
TGCAGTGCTAGAAGCTCGACAGGGGTGGATCAGCCCCAGCATTTT,CSARSSTGVDQPQHF,TRBJ1-5,NA,TRBV20-1,TRBD1
TGTGCCACCAGCAGAGACAGGGGTTACGATTCACCCCTCCACTTT,CATSRDRGYDSPLHF,TRBJ1-6,NA,TRBV15,NA
TGTGCCAGCAGCTTAGAGGCCCTGCCCCAGTTCTTC,CASSLEALPQFF,TRBJ2-1,NA,TRBV11-2,NA
TGCAGTGCTGGGAAAGGTGGGGTTAATGAGCAGTTCTTC,CSAGKGGVNEQFF,TRBJ2-1,NA,TRBV20-1,NA
TGTGCCAGCAGCTTGGGAGGGCTTGATAGCAATCAGCCCCAGCATTTT,CASSLGGLDSNQPQHF,TRBJ1-5,NA,TRBV5-6,NA
TGTGCCAGCAGCTCGGGACAGCTTTCACCCCTCCACTTT,CASSSGQLSPLHF,TRBJ1-6,NA,TRBV7-9,TRBD1
TGTGCCACCAGCACATTAACTGGGGGTCCCCAGCATTTT,CATSTLTGGPQHF,TRBJ1-5,NA,TRBV15,NA
TGTGCCAGCAGTGCCCGACGCCTATCCGGGGAGACCCAGTACTTC,CASSARRLSGETQYF,TRBJ2-5,NA,TRBV27,NA
TGTGCCAGTAGTATCGGGACTAGCGGGAAATTTCAGTACTTC,CASSIGTSGKFQYF,TRBJ2-4,NA,TRBV19,TRBD2
TGTGCCAGCAGTTCCCCGCGGGGCAGCACAGATACGCAGTATTTT,CASSSPRGSTDTQYF,TRBJ2-3,NA,TRBV6-2/TRBV6-3,NA
TGCGCCAGCAGCCCCGCCCGAAGGGAGACCCAGTACTTC,CASSPARRETQYF,TRBJ2-5,once,TRBV5-1,NA
TGTGCTAGTGGGCGTGCTAAGGGAGTCGGGGAGCTGTTTTTT,CASGRAKGVGELFF,TRBJ2-2,NA,TRBV12-5,NA
TGTGCCAGCAGCCACCGGGCAGGGCGGAACACCGGGGAGCTGTTTTTT,CASSHRAGRNTGELFF,TRBJ2-2,NA,TRBV3-1,NA
TGTGCCACCAGTGACCGGACAGGGTCTGAAGCTTTCTTT,CATSDRTGSEAFF,TRBJ1-1,NA,TRBV24-1,TRBD1
TGCGCCAGCAGCTTTCTTGGGGTTAACTCTGGGGCCAACGTCCTGACTTTC,CASSFLGVNSGANVLTF,TRBJ2-6,NA,TRBV5-1,NA
TGCAGCGTCGCCCAATACAATGAGCAGTTCTTC,CSVAQYNEQFF,TRBJ2-1,NA,TRBV29-1,NA
TGCGCCAGCAGCACCGGGGGGCATGAAGCTTTCTTT,CASSTGGHEAFF,TRBJ1-1,NA,TRBV5-1,NA
TGCAGTGCTAATAGAGGGGATGAGCAGTTCTTC,CSANRGDEQFF,TRBJ2-1,NA,TRBV20-1,NA
TGTGCCATCAGTGAGTCGACAGACATGGATTCACCCCTCCACTTT,CAISESTDMDSPLHF,TRBJ1-6,NA,TRBV10-3,NA
TGCAGCGTCGGGACTAGCGGGGGGGAGACCCAGTACTTC,CSVGTSGGETQYF,TRBJ2-5,once,TRBV29-1,TRBD2